This T cell receptor beta chain comes out of a study of blood T cell repertoires in COVID-19 (dated by TCRdb to 2020 to 2022). Regarding the study in general: Samples covering the acute and convalescent phases of COVID-19 were provided by collaborators in the United States, Italy and Spain. The samples were drawn from the first 160 participants of the ongoing ImmuneRACE study and from 1,254 subjects provided by 6 global collaborators. Where HLA class I and class II types were available, the types were taken from metadata supplied by the sample provider, not from assay-based typing. The prospective study material was composed of cDNA or gDNA derived from T cells, B-cell-depleted T cells, or PBMCs. The repertoires were made available in a free public database intended to serve as a resource for research on the immune response to SARS-CoV-2. The sample metadata nearly always contained a de-identified subject ID, COVID-19 status, age in years and sex. The dataset comprised deeply sampled blood TCRbeta repertoires from subjects exposed to, actively infected with, or recovered from COVID-19. Overall study outcomes, separate from this receptor: How much clinical and demographic metadata was included differed by source and by participant, and the metadata was provided uncurated.

TCRbeta CDR3 regions were amplified from genomic DNA using the immunoSEQ Assay, a bias-controlled multiplex PCR. On the authors' methods: The number of nucleated cells in each sample was estimated from the amplification of reference gene primers within the assay. To quantify the absolute abundance of each unique TCRbeta CDR3 rearrangement, sequence reads were collapsed and filtered. For each sample, productive Simpson clonality was calculated by taking the square root of Simpson's diversity index across productive rearrangements. Held by TCRdb, this immuneACCESS table contains in-frame sequences only and omits some clones. Under half of the omission traces to an unresolved V gene where checked; the cause of the rest is unknown. That table furnishes V, J and clone size, whereas the DNA furnished D and trimming. The sample profile shows approximately 150,000 clones; more than 75% of them were found once. Under 5.5% of the sample lies in the top ten.

Of note for this clone: Its antigen specificity is not known. No quality values exist for individual bases; no much larger clone is one base distant.

Collaborating institutions collected whole blood in K2EDTA tubes following their own protocols. Collaborator samples were shipped for TCRbeta analysis as frozen whole blood, isolated PBMCs, or DNA extracted from either sample type. V is cut by 10 bases and J by 1 base, and the space between the germline ends is 23 bases. The CDR3 has 17 amino acids, counting the end cysteine and phenylalanine. Only CDR3 DNA remains: 51 bases, in frame from the first base. Per the germline V gene (reference sequence), WNHNN is the CDR1 and SYGVQD is the CDR2. The TCR originated in a human donor in a cohort sampled during active COVID-19. The sequenced sample consisted of peripheral blood. The V and J genes are TRBV10-1 and TRBJ2-1; the D gene is perhaps TRBD1, from 6 matching bases. The nucleotide sequence reads TGCGCCACTACCCTTGACAGGTCTACTTTGTCCTACAATGAGCAGTTCTTC. Translated, it gives CATTLDRSTLSYNEQFF.